Below are 2 T cell receptor beta chains sequenced from a single sample in a study of sequential checkpoint blockade in melanoma. Clones were sequenced by immunoSEQ multiplex PCR, and TCRdb holds only the in-frame ones, with some missing. The data contain approximately 10,000 clones, roughly 81% of them singletons. The sample's treatment: randomized to nivolumab then ipilimumab (arm A) or the reverse (arm B). Sequenced here: CD8+ T cells sorted from blood (inferred from file names), sampled from a patient given nivolumab and ipilimumab in sequence. The receptor set was obtained from a human donor with melanoma.

For the CDR3, the DNA is TGTGCCAGCAGCGTAGGGGACAGGGGGCGGGAAGAGACCCAGTACTTC. This sequence encodes CASSVGDRGREETQYF. This sequence joins TRBV9 and TRBJ2-5; 12 bases are a match to TRBD1. The germline gives CDR1 SGDLS, CDR2 YYNGEE. CDR3 length equals 16 residues. V lost 0 bases to trimming and J lost 3 bases; unmatched junction nucleotides: 3.

The V gene is TRBV7-9, the J gene TRBJ2-5; tentative D call: TRBD2 (5 bases). CDR3 length equals 14 residues. Trimming took off 3 bases at V and 5 bases at J, with 13 bases between the two ends. CDR1 and CDR2 (germline): SEHNR, FQNEAQ (reference sequence). In DNA, the CDR3 is TGTGCCAGCAGCTTCCCCCCCACTAGGGAGACCCAGTACTTC. Residues: CASSFPPTRETQYF.